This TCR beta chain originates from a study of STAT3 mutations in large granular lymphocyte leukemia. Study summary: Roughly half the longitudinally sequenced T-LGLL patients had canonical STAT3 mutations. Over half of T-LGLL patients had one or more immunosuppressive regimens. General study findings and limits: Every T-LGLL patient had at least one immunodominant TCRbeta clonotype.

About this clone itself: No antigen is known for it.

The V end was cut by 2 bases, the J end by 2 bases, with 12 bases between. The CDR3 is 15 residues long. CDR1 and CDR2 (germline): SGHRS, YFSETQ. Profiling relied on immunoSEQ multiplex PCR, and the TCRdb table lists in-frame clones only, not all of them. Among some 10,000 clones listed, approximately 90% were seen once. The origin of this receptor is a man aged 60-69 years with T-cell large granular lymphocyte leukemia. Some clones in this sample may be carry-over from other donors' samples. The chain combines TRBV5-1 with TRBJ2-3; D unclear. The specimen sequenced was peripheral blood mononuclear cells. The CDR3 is CASSFYRRVTDTQYF. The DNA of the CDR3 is TGCGCCAGCAGCTTCTACAGACGGGTCACAGATACGCAGTATTTT.